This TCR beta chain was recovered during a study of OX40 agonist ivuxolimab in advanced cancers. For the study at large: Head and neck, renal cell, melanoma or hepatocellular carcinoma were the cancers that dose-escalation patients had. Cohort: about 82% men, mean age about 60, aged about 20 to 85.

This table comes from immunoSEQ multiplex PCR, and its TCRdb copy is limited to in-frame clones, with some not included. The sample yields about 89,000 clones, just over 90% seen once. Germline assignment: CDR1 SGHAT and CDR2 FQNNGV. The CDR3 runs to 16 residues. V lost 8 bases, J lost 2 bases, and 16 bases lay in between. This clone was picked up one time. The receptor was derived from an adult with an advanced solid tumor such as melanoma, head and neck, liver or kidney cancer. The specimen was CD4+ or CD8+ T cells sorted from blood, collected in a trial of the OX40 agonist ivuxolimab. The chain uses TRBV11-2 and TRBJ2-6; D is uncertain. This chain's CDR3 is CASAFSSGAGANVLTF. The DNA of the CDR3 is TGTGCCAGCGCCTTTTCGTCCGGCGCTGGGGCCAACGTCCTGACTTTC.